What follows are 20 T cell receptor beta chains derived from one specimen sequenced in a study of cytomegalovirus exposure and HLA in healthy donors (TCRdb year 2017). The protocol used for the library was the immunoSEQ multiplex PCR assay. TCRdb carries this immuneACCESS record with in-frame sequences only. Its versions omit some clonotypes, under half of them owing to an unresolved V gene in the studies checked, with the rest unexplained. For this sample the table gives about 270,000 clones, of which roughly 85% were detected only once. The ten largest clonotypes hold less than 1.2% of the sample. Sequenced material: PBMCs. Every receptor here comes from a young woman in good health and CMV-seronegative.

The chain links TRBV6-6 to TRBJ1-2, with D unresolved. V gave up 2 bases and J gave up 3 bases, with 4 bases separating them. This CDR3 contains 12 residues. Germline lookup yields CDR1 MNHNY and CDR2 SVGAGI (reference sequence). CDR3 amino acids: CASSYADYGYTF. For the CDR3, the DNA is TGTGCCAGCAGTTACGCAGACTATGGCTACACCTTC.

V usage is TRBV14 and J usage is TRBJ1-1, with D hard to call. Per germline, CDR1 SGHDN and CDR2 FVKESK. There are 15 residues in the CDR3. V was cut by 1 base and J by 2 bases, with 11 bases left in between. CDR3 sequence (DNA): TGTGCCAGCAGCCAAGTGGGAGGCCGCAACACTGAAGCTTTCTTT. Amino acid sequence: CASSQVGGRNTEAFF. Complete variable domain (other parts from reference TRBV14 and TRBJ1-1): EAGVTQFPSHSVIEKGQTVTLRCDPISGHDNLYWYRRVMGKEIKFLLHFVKESKQDESGMPNNRFLAERTGGTYSTLKVQPAELEDSGVYFCASSQVGGRNTEAFFGQGTRLTVV.

The genes are TRBV5-4 and TRBJ2-7, with a tentative D call TRBD1 (6 bases). The V and J ends lost 5 bases and 0 bases respectively, with 18 bases between them. This CDR3 is 16 amino acids long. Germline loops: CDR1 SGHNT, CDR2 YYREEE (reference sequence). The CDR3 spells CASRNEQGALSYEQYF. CDR3 nucleotide sequence: TGTGCCAGCAGAAACGAACAGGGAGCCCTCTCCTACGAGCAGTACTTC.

The V gene is TRBV27, the J gene TRBJ1-5, with D uncertain. V was pared by 5 bases and J by 2 bases, with 10 bases between. This CDR3 contains 14 residues. CDR1 and CDR2 from the germline V gene are MNHEY and SMNVEV (reference sequence). The CDR3 spells CASSPPQGNQPQHF. CDR3 nucleotides: TGTGCCAGCAGTCCCCCCCAGGGCAATCAGCCCCAGCATTTT.

This clone was detected only once. This chain connects TRBV11-2 to TRBJ2-5; no firm D call. CDR3 length equals 13 residues. The V gene's germline CDR1 is SGHAT and CDR2 FQNNGV. V shed 1 base and J shed 5 bases, with 8 bases lying between them. This chain's CDR3 is CASSLGNEETQYF. The DNA of the CDR3 is TGTGCCAGCAGCTTAGGAAACGAGGAGACCCAGTACTTC.

This clone was seen only a few times. The V gene is TRBV19, the J gene TRBJ2-1; TRBD2 might be the D (6 bases). V was clipped by 5 bases and J by 7 bases, with 18 bases between them. Germline V gene lookup returns CDR1 LNHDA and CDR2 SQIVND (reference sequence). This CDR3 contains 15 residues. For the CDR3, the DNA is TGTGCCAGTAGTGCCCCGGGACTCCTTAATAATGAGCAGTTCTTC. It codes for CASSAPGLLNNEQFF.

This clone has a single count. The chain is built from TRBV30 and TRBJ1-2; TRBD1 is a possible D gene (5 bases). Germline V gene lookup returns CDR1 GTSNPN and CDR2 SVGIG (reference sequence). Deletions cut 4 bases from V and 4 bases from J, with 28 bases between. The CDR3 is made up of 18 amino acids. CDR3 protein: CAWILFPGLRAPLYGYTF. CDR3 coding DNA: TGTGCCTGGATCCTATTTCCGGGACTAAGAGCCCCACTCTATGGCTACACCTTC.

This rearrangement joins TRBV2 to TRBJ1-5, with unresolved D. The CDR3 spans 13 residues. The V and J ends lost 8 bases and 5 bases respectively, with 13 bases between them. Looked up from germline, CDR1 is SNHLY and CDR2 is FYNNEI. The CDR3 loop is CASGGISHQPQHF. For the CDR3, the DNA is TGTGCCAGCGGCGGGATTTCCCATCAGCCCCAGCATTTT.

This rearrangement joins TRBV5-1 to TRBJ1-4, with unresolved D. Trimming removed 4 bases at V and 0 bases at J, with 13 bases between. The CDR3 has 16 residues. Germline V lookup: CDR1 SGHRS, CDR2 YFSETQ. The CDR3 loop is CASSPFPGATNEKLFF. The DNA of the CDR3 is TGCGCCAGCAGCCCCTTCCCCGGGGCAACTAATGAAAAACTGTTTTTT. Complete variable domain (other parts from reference TRBV5-1 and TRBJ1-4): KAGVTQTPRYLIKTRGQQVTLSCSPISGHRSVSWYQQTPGQGLQFLFEYFSETQRNKGNFPGRFSGRQFSNSRSEMNVSTLELGDSALYLCASSPFPGATNEKLFFGSGTQLSVL.

CDR3: CASSLGDREGNGYTF. For the CDR3, the DNA is TGCGCCAGCAGCTTGGGGGACAGGGAGGGCAATGGCTACACCTTC. The genes are TRBV5-1 and TRBJ1-2; 9 nucleotides align to TRBD1. There are 15 residues in the CDR3. Per the germline V gene, CDR1 is SGHRS and CDR2 is YFSETQ. V lost 0 bases, J lost 6 bases, and 6 bases stayed unmatched.

J is TRBJ2-1 and V is TRBV6-1; TRBD2 aligns across 8 bases. Germline CDR1 reads MNHNS; CDR2 reads SASEGT. V lost 1 base, J lost 6 bases, and 5 bases stayed unmatched. CDR3 length: 15 amino acids. In DNA, the CDR3 is TGTGCCAGCAGTGAAGAGGGACTAGGGGCCAATGAGCAGTTCTTC. This codes for CASSEEGLGANEQFF.

This clone was recorded only once. The chain joins TRBV6-1 to TRBJ1-5, with D possibly TRBD1 on 6 matching bases. V lost 4 bases and J lost 9, with 22 bases in between. The CDR3 runs 16 residues. The germline V gene encodes CDR1 MNHNS and CDR2 SASEGT. In DNA form, the CDR3 reads TGTGCCAGCAGTGTGGGGGCAGGGCTTTGGGGTAGGCCCCAGCATTTT. Translating it yields CASSVGAGLWGRPQHF.

This clone was seen a single time. V and J are TRBV30 and TRBJ2-5; D remains unclear. CDR3 size: 10 residues. Per germline, CDR1 GTSNPN and CDR2 SVGIG (reference sequence). With 3 bases removed from V and 5 bases from J, the gap between germline ends came to 4 bases. This CDR3 reads CAWSGETQYF. The CDR3 nucleotides read TGTGCCTGGAGCGGGGAGACCCAGTACTTC.

V is TRBV15 and J is TRBJ2-5; D possibly corresponds to TRBD1 (6 bases). Trimming took off 0 bases at V and 1 base at J, with 9 bases between the two ends. This CDR3 has 15 amino acids. Per germline, CDR1 LNHNV and CDR2 YYDKDF (reference sequence). CDR3 nucleotide sequence: TGTGCCACCAGCAGAGAGGGGGCGGTCCAAGAGACCCAGTACTTC. Amino acid sequence: CATSREGAVQETQYF.

The table lists this clone with a count of one. The chain has TRBV18 and TRBJ2-7; 8 nucleotides align to TRBD2. This CDR3 comprises 15 residues. CDR1 is KGHSH, CDR2 LQKENI, per germline. J lost 0 bases, V lost 3 bases, and 4 bases had no gene match. The CDR3 here is CASSPSAGGSYEQYF. CDR3 DNA: TGTGCCAGCTCACCTTCCGCGGGAGGCTCCTACGAGCAGTACTTC.

This chain links TRBV6-5 with TRBJ2-7, with TRBD1 identical over 10 bases. From germline, CDR1 is MNHEY and CDR2 SVGAGI. The J segment lost 3 bases and the V segment lost 6 bases, leaving 8 bases of the junction unmatched. The CDR3 contains 15 residues. CDR3 residues: CASSPFRDRGYEQYF. The CDR3 DNA reads TGTGCCAGCAGCCCCTTCCGGGACAGGGGCTACGAGCAGTACTTC.

The chain joins TRBV5-1 to TRBJ2-4; perhaps TRBD1 as D (5 bases). Per germline, CDR1 SGHRS and CDR2 YFSETQ. With 1 base removed from V and 3 bases from J, the gap between germline ends came to 8 bases. This CDR3 spans 14 amino acids. The CDR3 loop is CASSLTGDKNIQYF. CDR3 DNA sequence: TGCGCCAGCAGCTTGACAGGAGACAAAAACATTCAGTACTTC. The full variable domain, its missing parts supplied by reference TRBV5-1 and TRBJ2-4, is KAGVTQTPRYLIKTRGQQVTLSCSPISGHRSVSWYQQTPGQGLQFLFEYFSETQRNKGNFPGRFSGRQFSNSRSEMNVSTLELGDSALYLCASSLTGDKNIQYFGAGTRLSVL.

The chain links TRBV7-8 to TRBJ1-1; no reliable D call. The CDR3 loop spans 16 amino acids. V dropped 5 bases and J dropped 0 bases, with 16 bases sitting between them. CDR1 is SGHVS, CDR2 FQNEAQ, per germline. The CDR3 DNA reads as TGTGCCAGCAGCCTCCGGGGTGGGGATATGAACACTGAAGCTTTCTTT. It translates to CASSLRGGDMNTEAFF.

This clone occurred a few times. Here the CDR3 reads CASRINRGNQPQHF. DNA for the CDR3: TGTGCCAGCAGAATAAACCGGGGGAATCAGCCCCAGCATTTT. This chain links TRBV6-5 with TRBJ1-5; possible D gene TRBD1, 5 bases. Germline-derived CDR1 and CDR2 are MNHEY and SVGAGI. This CDR3 has 14 residues. V lost 6 bases to trimming and J lost 4 bases, with 13 bases between them.

V usage is TRBV6-6 and J usage is TRBJ2-7, with D tentatively TRBD2 (6 bases). Trimming cost V 6 bases and J 0 bases, with 15 bases left between them. Germline CDR1 reads MNHNY; CDR2 reads SVGAGI (reference sequence). The length of the CDR3 is 15 residues. Here the CDR3 reads CASRGGRRFSYEQYF. For the CDR3, the DNA is TGTGCCAGCAGGGGGGGACGGCGATTCTCCTACGAGCAGTACTTC.